The next 7 T cell receptor beta chains were all read from a single sample in a study of T-cell memory formation after mild COVID-19. TCRdb reprocessed the 5' RACE reads via MiXCR and lists one record per CDR3 protein. This repertoire shows roughly 310,000 distinct CDR3 sequences, approximately 16% found once; its top ten account for 20% to 25%. Material: PBMCs or a T cell subset sorted from them (not recorded which). These receptors originate from a man aged 18 to 29 who had mild COVID-19 (a few samples of this study predate the infection). Cell type and time point are not known.

The chain uses TRBV2 and TRBJ2-1; D might be TRBD2 (5 bases). CDR1 and CDR2 (germline): SNHLY, FYNNEI. With 6 bases removed from V and 10 bases from J, the gap between germline ends came to 19 bases. This CDR3 contains 14 residues. The CDR3 reads CASRRSPLDSEQFF. CDR3 nucleotide sequence: TGTGCCAGCAGGAGGAGTCCACTAGACTCGGAGCAGTTCTTC.

The chain is built from TRBV7-8 and TRBJ1-2; TRBD1 matches 9 bases. The junction had 11 bases not matched to a gene; V was cut back by 5 bases and J by 7 bases. The germline CDR1 and CDR2 sequences are SGHVS and FQNEAQ. The CDR3 totals 15 residues. Here the CDR3 reads CASSPKDRGSSGYTF. CDR3 bases: TGTGCCAGCAGCCCCAAGGACAGGGGTTCGTCTGGCTACACCTTC.

The table lists this clonotype with a few counts. The chain combines TRBV4-1 with TRBJ2-7; D remains ambiguous. The ends were cut back, 1 base at V and 4 bases at J, with 8 bases in the middle. The CDR3 is 13 residues long. Germline CDR1 is MGHRA and CDR2 is YSYEKL. The CDR3 region is CASSQVVSYEQYV. In DNA, the CDR3 is TGCGCCAGCAGCCAAGTCGTCAGTTACGAGCAGTACGTC.

The chain carries TRBV4-3 and TRBJ1-2; 8 bases align to TRBD1. The V gene's germline CDR1 is LGHNA and CDR2 YSLEER. The CDR3 is made up of 15 amino acids. J was trimmed by 5 bases and V by 1 base; bases with no gene match: 6. The CDR3 reads CASSQGRTGSYGYTF. The DNA for the CDR3 is TGCGCCAGCAGCCAAGGACGGACAGGGTCTTATGGCTACACCTTC.

V and J are TRBV20-1 and TRBJ2-3; 11 bases fit TRBD2. Germline values: CDR1 DFQATT, CDR2 SNEGSKA (reference sequence). The CDR3 extends over 15 amino acids. The junction had 6 bases not matched to a gene; V was cut back by 6 bases and J by 1 base. This chain's CDR3 is CSATKLAGGTDTQYF. The CDR3 DNA reads as TGCAGTGCAACGAAACTAGCGGGGGGCACAGATACGCAGTATTTT.

This clonotype was observed at least ten times. The rearrangement joins TRBV4-1 to TRBJ2-7; D is uncertain. CDR1 and CDR2 (germline): MGHRA, YSYEKL. V was cut by 2 bases and J by 1 base, with 12 bases left in between. The CDR3 length is 15 residues. The CDR3 nucleotides are TGCGCCAGCAGCCAACTCGACCTGGGATCCTACGAGCAGTACGTC. It encodes CASSQLDLGSYEQYV.

This clonotype was counted a few times. The chain combines TRBV20-1 with TRBJ2-5; 7 nucleotides match TRBD1. In germline, CDR1 is DFQATT, CDR2 SNEGSKA (reference sequence). The CDR3 has 15 residues. The J segment lost 5 bases and the V segment lost 6 bases, leaving 15 bases of the junction unmatched. CDR3 DNA sequence: TGCAGTGCGACCCCCCAGGGGGTGACGTGGGAGACCCAGTACTTC. Protein product: CSATPQGVTWETQYF.